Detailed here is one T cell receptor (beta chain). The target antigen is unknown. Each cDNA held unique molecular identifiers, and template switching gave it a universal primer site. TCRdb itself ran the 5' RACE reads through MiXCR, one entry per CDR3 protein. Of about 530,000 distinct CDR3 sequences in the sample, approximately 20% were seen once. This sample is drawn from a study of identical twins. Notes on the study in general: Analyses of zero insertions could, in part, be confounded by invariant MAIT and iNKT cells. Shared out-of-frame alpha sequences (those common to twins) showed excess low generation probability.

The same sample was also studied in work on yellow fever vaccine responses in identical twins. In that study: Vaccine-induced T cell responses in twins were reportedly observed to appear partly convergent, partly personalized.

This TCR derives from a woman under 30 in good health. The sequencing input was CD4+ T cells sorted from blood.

The CDR3 nucleotides read TGCGCCAGCAGACCTAGTAGCGGGGCTTCCTACAATGAGCAGTTCTTC. Residues: CASRPSSGASYNEQFF. V usage is TRBV5-1 and J usage is TRBJ2-1; 8 positions agree with TRBD2. The CDR3 runs to 16 residues. CDR1 and CDR2 (germline): SGHRS, YFSETQ. After removal of 5 bases from V and 1 base from J, the junction contained 8 bases not matched to a gene.